Shown below are 30 T cell receptor beta chains from a single sample sequenced in a study of T-cell reconstitution after alpha-beta-depleted transplantation in children. The TCRbeta library incorporated unique molecular identifiers. TCRdb passed the PCR reads through MiXCR, listing each CDR3 protein once. Here the sample spans approximately 500,000 distinct CDR3 sequences, roughly a tenth being singletons. Sequenced here: PBMCs, sampled before TCRalphabeta/CD19-depleted stem cell transplant. Receptors were obtained from a child aged 2 to 10 with inherited bone marrow failure, due to receive a stem cell transplant.

Many counts were recorded for this clonotype. CDR3 amino acids: CASSSRQFQETQYF. CDR3 in DNA: TGTGCCAGCAGCTCCCGACAGTTCCAAGAGACCCAGTACTTC. The rearrangement uses TRBV7-9 and TRBJ2-5; tentatively, D is TRBD1 (5 bases). The ends were cut back, 4 bases at V and 1 base at J, with 10 bases in the middle. Germline V gene sequence: CDR1 SEHNR, CDR2 FQNEAQ (reference sequence). The CDR3 is 14 residues long.

This clonotype was seen many times. The CDR3 loop is CSVGDRNFYGYTF. The CDR3 coding sequence is TGCAGCGTTGGAGACAGGAACTTCTATGGCTACACCTTC. J is TRBJ1-2 and V is TRBV29-1; weak D call: TRBD1 (6 bases). CDR1 is SQVTM, CDR2 ANQGSEA, per germline. Trimming removed 4 bases from V and 4 bases from J, with 13 bases in between. This CDR3 is built from 13 residues. Looking up the rest from reference TRBV29-1 and TRBJ1-2 gives the full variable domain: SAVISQKPSRDICQRGTSLTIQCQVDSQVTMMFWYRQQPGQSLTLIATANQGSEATYESGFVIDKFPISRPNLTFSTLTVSNMSPEDSSIYLCSVGDRNFYGYTFGSGTRLTVV.

The table lists this clonotype with a few counts. V usage is TRBV19 and J usage is TRBJ1-2; D not certain. Trimming stripped 7 bases from V and 8 bases from J, with 14 bases between. The CDR3 is 12 residues long. Germline V lookup: CDR1 LNHDA, CDR2 SQIVND (reference sequence). As DNA, the CDR3 is TGTGCCAGTACCATCGGGTGCTGGGGCTACACCTTC. This gives the protein CASTIGCWGYTF.

At least ten counts were recorded for this clonotype. V usage is TRBV20-1 and J usage is TRBJ1-1, with D unresolved. The germline CDR1 and CDR2 sequences are DFQATT and SNEGSKA (reference sequence). The CDR3 loop spans 14 amino acids. V lost 1 base and J lost 0, with 9 bases in between. CDR3 bases: TGCAGTGCTAGAGTACCGGGCGTGAACACTGAAGCTTTCTTT. Amino acid sequence: CSARVPGVNTEAFF.

V gene TRBV28 combines with J gene TRBJ1-5; 8 nucleotides align to TRBD1. Germline CDR1 and CDR2: MDHEN and SYDVKM. The CDR3 consists of 14 residues. V lost 6 bases and J lost 7; bases outside the gene matches: 8. The chain's CDR3 is CASRDREGGQPQHF. Written as DNA, the CDR3 is TGTGCCAGCAGGGACAGGGAAGGGGGCCAGCCCCAGCATTTT.

This clonotype has ten or more counts. The chain combines TRBV6-2 or TRBV6-3 with TRBJ2-1, with 12 positions matching TRBD2. V shed 7 bases, J shed 6 bases, and the junction held 4 bases outside the gene matches. This CDR3 has 14 amino acids. Germline lookup yields CDR1 MNHEY and CDR2 SVGEGT. The CDR3 here is CASILAGGANEQFF. CDR3 DNA sequence: TGTGCCAGCATCCTAGCGGGAGGGGCCAATGAGCAGTTCTTC.

This clonotype has a count of ten or more. The chain uses TRBV7-2 and TRBJ1-2; a weak D match, TRBD1 (5 bases). CDR3 length equals 13 residues. Germline V gene data show CDR1 as SGHTA and CDR2 as FQGNSA. Deletions cut 1 base from V and 6 bases from J, with 9 bases between. CDR3 nucleotide sequence: TGTGCCAGCAGCTTAGGGGGGACGGATGGCTACACCTTC. It translates to CASSLGGTDGYTF.

The rearrangement links TRBV7-2 to TRBJ2-1; no definite D call. The CDR3 covers 14 residues. V was clipped by 2 bases and J by 9 bases, with 14 bases between them. Germline loops: CDR1 SGHTA, CDR2 FQGNSA. The CDR3 nucleotides read TGTGCCAGCAGCTTATTCGTTAGAGTAGGTGAGCAGTTCTTC. It yields the protein CASSLFVRVGEQFF.

This clonotype was recorded many times. J is TRBJ2-5 and V is TRBV4-1; D is ambiguous. The CDR3 has 13 amino acids. CDR1 is MGHRA and CDR2 is YSYEKL in the germline V gene. Trimming removed 1 base at V and 5 bases at J, with 8 bases between. The CDR3 sequence: CASSQGVMETQYF. The DNA for the CDR3 is TGCGCCAGCAGCCAAGGGGTTATGGAGACCCAGTACTTC.

This clonotype came up many times. This chain joins TRBV7-9 and TRBJ2-5; 9 bases line up with TRBD2. The germline CDR1 and CDR2 sequences are SEHNR and FQNEAQ (reference sequence). After removal of 4 bases from V and 1 base from J, the junction contained 1 base not matched to a gene. This CDR3 is built from 14 residues. CDR3 loop: CASSSTSGQETQYF. The CDR3 coding sequence is TGTGCCAGCAGCTCGACTAGCGGCCAAGAGACCCAGTACTTC. The full variable domain, rest sourced from reference TRBV7-9 and TRBJ2-5, is DTGVSQNPRHKITKRGQNVTFRCDPISEHNRLYWYRQTLGQGPEFLTYFQNEAQLEKSRLLSDRFSAERPKGSFSTLEIQRTEQGDSAMYLCASSSTSGQETQYFGPGTRLLVL.

The rearrangement joins TRBV11-2 to TRBJ2-7, with 8 bases that match TRBD2. Looked up from germline, CDR1 is SGHAT and CDR2 is FQNNGV. Unmatched junction bases numbered 8, after V lost 5 bases and J lost 11 bases. This CDR3 contains 12 residues. The CDR3 spells CASSPNSGSKYF. The CDR3, as DNA: TGTGCCAGCAGCCCTAACAGCGGGAGTAAGTACTTC.

The sample holds a few counts of this clonotype. The chain is built from TRBV4-3 and TRBJ1-1; the match to TRBD1 covers 9 bases. Per the germline V gene, CDR1 is LGHNA and CDR2 is YSLEER. The J segment lost 6 bases and the V segment lost 4 bases, leaving 12 bases of the junction unmatched. There are 16 residues in the CDR3. The CDR3, as DNA: TGCGCCAGCAGCCCAACAGGGGGCGCGGTTAAATCTGAAGCTTTCTTT. It translates to CASSPTGGAVKSEAFF.

This clonotype was counted ten times or more. V usage is TRBV7-9 and J usage is TRBJ2-3; D ambiguous. Germline CDR1 and CDR2: SEHNR and FQNEAQ (reference sequence). This CDR3 region has 13 residues. The ends were cut back, 1 base at V and 4 bases at J, with 6 bases in the middle. CDR3 amino acids: CASSLVSADTQYF. The CDR3 DNA sequence: TGTGCCAGCAGCTTAGTTTCGGCAGATACGCAGTATTTT.

At least ten counts were recorded for this clonotype. V and J are TRBV5-1 and TRBJ2-5; TRBD2 matches at 9 bases. The V and J ends lost 0 bases and 4 bases, in that order; junction bases with no gene match: 1. Germline V gene data show CDR1 as SGHRS and CDR2 as YFSETQ. The length of the CDR3 is 14 residues. The CDR3 protein is CASSLEAGGETQYF. The CDR3 region has the DNA TGCGCCAGCAGCTTGGAAGCGGGAGGAGAGACCCAGTACTTC.

The chain couples TRBV4-1 to TRBJ1-5, with 7 bases aligning to TRBD1. The V segment lost 0 bases and the J segment 6 bases; nucleotides outside the gene matches: 11. This CDR3 has 17 residues. Germline loops: CDR1 MGHRA, CDR2 YSYEKL. The CDR3 DNA reads as TGCGCCAGCAGCCAAGATATCGAGGGGGCGAGCTCTCAGCCCCAGCATTTT. Protein sequence: CASSQDIEGASSQPQHF.

Ten or more counts support this clonotype. This chain uses TRBV6-5 with TRBJ1-5, with D unclear. This CDR3 has 15 residues. Looked up from germline, CDR1 is MNHEY and CDR2 is SVGAGI. V was pared by 4 bases and J by 7 bases, with 17 bases between. CDR3 DNA sequence: TGTGCCAGCAGTTCCGAGGGAAGCGAAGAGCAGCCCCAGCATTTT. It encodes CASSSEGSEEQPQHF.

This clonotype was counted a few times. The chain is built from TRBV30 and TRBJ1-2, with 7 bases identical to TRBD1. The J segment lost 4 bases and the V segment lost 1 base, leaving 6 bases of the junction unmatched. In germline, CDR1 is GTSNPN, CDR2 SVGIG (reference sequence). The CDR3 totals 14 residues. The CDR3 DNA reads TGTGCCTGGAGTGGAGGGGGCTTCGGCTATGGCTACACCTTC. Translating it yields CAWSGGGFGYGYTF.

This clonotype showed up many times. The chain combines TRBV5-1 with TRBJ2-5; 7 bases match TRBD2. The CDR3 contains 16 residues. The V gene's germline CDR1 is SGHRS and CDR2 YFSETQ. V lost 0 bases and J lost 4; bases outside the gene matches: 9. In nucleotides, the CDR3 is TGCGCCAGCAGCTTGGGCCTAGCGGCCCCTGGAGAGACCCAGTACTTC. Its protein product is CASSLGLAAPGETQYF.

This clonotype was counted many times. The chain carries TRBV6-2 or TRBV6-3 and TRBJ2-2, with 13 bases identical to TRBD2. The ends lost 4 bases at V and 4 bases at J; junction bases unmatched: 6. The CDR3 has 17 residues. CDR1 MNHEY and CDR2 SVGEGT come from the germline V gene. The CDR3 sequence is CASSSPTSGRPTGELFF. Here the CDR3 DNA reads TGTGCCAGCAGTTCCCCGACTAGCGGGAGGCCCACCGGGGAGCTGTTTTTT.

Ten or more counts support this clonotype. The chain links TRBV6-1 to TRBJ1-2, with 8 bases lining up with TRBD1. Per the germline V gene, CDR1 is MNHNS and CDR2 is SASEGT. This CDR3 spans 14 amino acids. V was pared by 6 bases and J by 2 bases, with 5 bases of the junction left unmatched. CDR3 in amino acids: CASRDRGQNYGYTF. CDR3 bases: TGTGCCAGCAGAGACAGGGGCCAGAACTATGGCTACACCTTC.

This clonotype was counted many times. The chain combines TRBV2 with TRBJ1-6; a weak D match, TRBD1 (5 bases). The ends were cut back, 6 bases at V and 8 bases at J, with 8 bases in the middle. The CDR3 consists of 12 residues. Germline V gene lookup returns CDR1 SNHLY and CDR2 FYNNEI. The CDR3 DNA reads as TGTGCCAGCAGAGGGGCCGATTCACCCCTCCACTTT. Its protein product is CASRGADSPLHF.

In this sample, this clonotype turned up many times. The V call is TRBV5-1, the J call TRBJ2-7; D is perhaps TRBD2 (5 bases). The CDR3 runs to 13 residues. Trimming took 2 bases from V and 2 from J, leaving 8 bases between them. Looked up from germline, CDR1 is SGHRS and CDR2 is YFSETQ. The CDR3 nucleotides are TGCGCCAGCAGCTTTGAGGGAACCTACGAGCAGTACTTC. As protein: CASSFEGTYEQYF.

The rearrangement joins TRBV30 to TRBJ2-7; D not certain. The CDR3 spans 12 residues. Germline V gives CDR1 GTSNPN, CDR2 SVGIG (reference sequence). V shed 4 bases and J shed 0 bases, with 7 bases lying between them. CDR3 amino acids: CAWNWNSYEQYF. DNA of the CDR3: TGTGCCTGGAACTGGAACTCCTACGAGCAGTACTTC.

The rearrangement links TRBV20-1 to TRBJ2-7; weak D call: TRBD2 (6 bases). V lost 6 bases and J lost 1, with 22 bases in between. The CDR3 runs 16 residues. CDR1 and CDR2 from the germline V gene are DFQATT and SNEGSKA (reference sequence). This CDR3 is CSAPYPVERASYEQYF. DNA of the CDR3: TGCAGTGCCCCCTATCCTGTTGAGCGGGCGTCCTACGAGCAGTACTTC.

At least ten counts were recorded for this clonotype. V and J are TRBV4-3 and TRBJ2-2; D gene unclear. The CDR3 sequence is 15 residues long. V was trimmed by 4 bases and J by 5 bases, leaving 14 bases between them. Germline V gives CDR1 LGHNA, CDR2 YSLEER. The CDR3 sequence: CASSPRNAGTGELFF. The DNA for the CDR3 is TGCGCCAGCAGCCCCCGAAATGCTGGGACCGGGGAGCTGTTTTTT.

This clonotype has only a few counts. This chain connects TRBV20-1 to TRBJ1-1; 7 bases are a match to TRBD1. Per the germline V gene, CDR1 is DFQATT and CDR2 is SNEGSKA (reference sequence). The CDR3 runs 15 residues. V lost 7 bases, J lost 5 bases, and 16 bases stayed unmatched. The CDR3 loop reads CSGKRQGWDQTEAFF. The DNA of the CDR3 is TGCAGTGGTAAGAGACAGGGTTGGGATCAGACTGAAGCTTTCTTT.

The genes are TRBV6-1 and TRBJ1-2, with a tentative D call TRBD1 (5 bases). CDR3 size: 13 residues. The V and J ends lost 4 bases and 7 bases respectively, with 13 bases between them. The germline V gene has CDR1 MNHNS and CDR2 SASEGT. The CDR3 reads CASSVPSGGGYTF. Here the CDR3 DNA reads TGTGCCAGCAGTGTCCCGTCGGGGGGTGGCTACACCTTC.

In this sample, this clonotype turned up many times. The chain employs TRBV6-2 or TRBV6-3 and TRBJ2-7; D assignment may be TRBD1 or TRBD2 (6 bases each). Trimming took 2 bases from V and 2 from J, leaving 10 bases between them. From germline, CDR1 is MNHEY and CDR2 SVGEGT. This CDR3 region has 14 residues. DNA for the CDR3: TGTGCCAGCAGTTACCTGGAGGGGGCCTACGAGCAGTACTTC. This codes for CASSYLEGAYEQYF.

In its sample, this clonotype was seen many times. V usage is TRBV27 and J usage is TRBJ2-1, with 7 positions matching TRBD1. V shed 5 bases, J shed 2 bases, and the junction held 9 bases outside the gene matches. CDR1 is MNHEY and CDR2 is SMNVEV in the germline V gene (reference sequence). The CDR3 runs to 16 residues. CDR3 protein: CASSLETDRTYNEQFF. CDR3 DNA sequence: TGTGCCAGCAGTCTCGAGACGGACAGGACCTACAATGAGCAGTTCTTC.

This clonotype was counted many times. The chain employs TRBV5-1 and TRBJ2-7; TRBD2 might be the D (7 bases). Germline loops: CDR1 SGHRS, CDR2 YFSETQ. The V gene lost 0 bases and the J gene lost 8 bases, with 12 bases spanning the gap. The CDR3 covers 13 residues. CDR3 nucleotide sequence: TGCGCCAGCAGCTTGGGAGAGGGGGGGCAGCAGTACTTC. As protein: CASSLGEGGQQYF.